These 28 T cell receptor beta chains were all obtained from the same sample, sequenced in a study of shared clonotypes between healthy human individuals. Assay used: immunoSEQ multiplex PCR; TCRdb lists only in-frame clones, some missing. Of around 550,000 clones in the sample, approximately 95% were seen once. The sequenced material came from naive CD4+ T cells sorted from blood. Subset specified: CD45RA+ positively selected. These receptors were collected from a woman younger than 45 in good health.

The CDR3: CASSKGLAGGGDNEQFF. The DNA for the CDR3 is TGTGCCAGCAGCAAGGGACTAGCGGGAGGCGGGGACAATGAGCAGTTCTTC. The chain employs TRBV5-4 and TRBJ2-1; 15 bases match TRBD2. V was pared by 4 bases and J by 5 bases, with 7 bases of the junction left unmatched. The CDR3 spans 17 residues. Germline V lookup: CDR1 SGHNT, CDR2 YYREEE (reference sequence).

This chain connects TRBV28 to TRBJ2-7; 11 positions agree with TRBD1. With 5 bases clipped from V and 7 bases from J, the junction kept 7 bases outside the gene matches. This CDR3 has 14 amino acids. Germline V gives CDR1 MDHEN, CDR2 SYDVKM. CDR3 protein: CASSGGQGASEQYF. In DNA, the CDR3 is TGTGCCAGCAGTGGCGGACAGGGGGCGAGTGAGCAGTACTTC.

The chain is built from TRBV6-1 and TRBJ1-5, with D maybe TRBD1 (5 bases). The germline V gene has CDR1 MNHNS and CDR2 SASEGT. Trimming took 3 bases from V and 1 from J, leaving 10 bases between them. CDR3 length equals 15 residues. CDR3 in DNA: TGTGCCAGCAGTGAGGGACCCGAGAGCAATCAGCCCCAGCATTTT. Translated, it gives CASSEGPESNQPQHF.

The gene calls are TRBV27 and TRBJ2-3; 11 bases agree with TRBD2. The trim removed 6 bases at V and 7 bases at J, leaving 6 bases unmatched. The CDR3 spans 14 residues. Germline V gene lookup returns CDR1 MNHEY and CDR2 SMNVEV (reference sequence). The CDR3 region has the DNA TGTGCCAGCAGGGCTAGCGGGAGGTTGTATACGCAGTATTTT. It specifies CASRASGRLYTQYF.

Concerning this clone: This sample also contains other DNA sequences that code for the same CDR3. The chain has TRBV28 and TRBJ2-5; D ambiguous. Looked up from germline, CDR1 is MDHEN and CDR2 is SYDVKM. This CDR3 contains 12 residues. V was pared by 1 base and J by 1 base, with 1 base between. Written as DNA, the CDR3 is TGTGCCAGCAGTTTATCCCAAGAGACCCAGTACTTC. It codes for CASSLSQETQYF. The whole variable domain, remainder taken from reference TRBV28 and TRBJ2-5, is DVKVTQSSRYLVKRTGEKVFLECVQDMDHENMFWYRQDPGLGLRLIYFSYDVKMKEKGDIPEGYSVSREKKERFSLILESASTNQTSMYLCASSLSQETQYFGPGTRLLVL.

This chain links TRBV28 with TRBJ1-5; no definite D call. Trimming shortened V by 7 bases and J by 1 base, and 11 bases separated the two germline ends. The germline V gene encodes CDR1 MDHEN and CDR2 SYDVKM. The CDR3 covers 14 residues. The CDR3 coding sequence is TGTGCCAGCAAACACAGAATAAGCAATCAGCCCCAGCATTTT. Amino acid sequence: CASKHRISNQPQHF.

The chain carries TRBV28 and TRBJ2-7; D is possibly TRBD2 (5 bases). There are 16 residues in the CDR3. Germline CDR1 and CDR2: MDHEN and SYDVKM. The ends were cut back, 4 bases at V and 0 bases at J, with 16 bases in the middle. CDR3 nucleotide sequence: TGTGCCAGCAGTTCCCCCGGGCGGGTAAGCTCCTACGAGCAGTACTTC. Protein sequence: CASSSPGRVSSYEQYF.

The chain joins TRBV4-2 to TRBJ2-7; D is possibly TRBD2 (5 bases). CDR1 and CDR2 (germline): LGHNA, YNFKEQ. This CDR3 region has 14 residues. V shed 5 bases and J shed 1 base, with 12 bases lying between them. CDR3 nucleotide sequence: TGTGCCAGCAGCGCCGGACTCGATTCCTACGAGCAGTACTTC. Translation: CASSAGLDSYEQYF.

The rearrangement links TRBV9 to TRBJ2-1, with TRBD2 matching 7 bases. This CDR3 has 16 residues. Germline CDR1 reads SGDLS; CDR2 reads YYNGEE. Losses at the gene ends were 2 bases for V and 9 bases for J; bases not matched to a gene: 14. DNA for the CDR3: TGTGCCAGCAGCGTTAGGTGGGAGGGTCTATGGGGTGAGCAGTTCTTC. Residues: CASSVRWEGLWGEQFF.

CDR3 region: CAWSVLGWTSGYNEQFF. CDR3 DNA sequence: TGTGCCTGGAGTGTACTGGGGTGGACTAGCGGATACAATGAGCAGTTCTTC. The genes are TRBV30 and TRBJ2-1, with 10 nucleotides matching TRBD2. CDR1 is GTSNPN, CDR2 SVGIG, per germline (reference sequence). V gave up 0 bases and J gave up 4 bases; unmatched junction bases: 9. CDR3 length: 17 amino acids.

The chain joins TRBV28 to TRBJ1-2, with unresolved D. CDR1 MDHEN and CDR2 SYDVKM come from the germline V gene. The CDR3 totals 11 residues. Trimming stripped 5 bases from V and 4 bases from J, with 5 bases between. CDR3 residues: CASSEFYGYTF. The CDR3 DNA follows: TGTGCCAGCAGTGAGTTCTATGGCTACACCTTC.

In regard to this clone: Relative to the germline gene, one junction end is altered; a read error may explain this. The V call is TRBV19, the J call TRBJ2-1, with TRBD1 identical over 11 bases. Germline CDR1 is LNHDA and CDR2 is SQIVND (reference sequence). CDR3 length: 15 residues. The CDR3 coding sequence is TGTGCCAGTAGAGTGAGGGGACAGGGGGTGTATGAGCGGTTCTTC. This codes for CASRVRGQGVYERFF.

As DNA, the CDR3 is TGTGCCAGCAGCTTAACCCGACATGTTGAAGCTTTCTTT. Protein product: CASSLTRHVEAFF. J is TRBJ1-1 and V is TRBV11-3; no firm D call. Germline V gene lookup returns CDR1 SGHNT and CDR2 YENEEA. V lost 2 bases to trimming and J lost 7 bases, with 11 bases between them. This CDR3 region has 13 residues.

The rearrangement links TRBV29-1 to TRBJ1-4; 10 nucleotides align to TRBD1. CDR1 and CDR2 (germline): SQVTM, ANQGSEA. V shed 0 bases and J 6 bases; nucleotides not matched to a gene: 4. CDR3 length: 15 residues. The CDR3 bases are TGCAGCGTTGAAGATTTGGGGACAGGGGATGAAAAACTGTTTTTT. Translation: CSVEDLGTGDEKLFF.

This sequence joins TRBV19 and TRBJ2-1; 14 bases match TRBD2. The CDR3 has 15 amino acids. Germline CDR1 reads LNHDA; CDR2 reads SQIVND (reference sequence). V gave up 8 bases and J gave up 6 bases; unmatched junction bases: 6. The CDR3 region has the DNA TGTGCCAGTGATGGACTAGCGGGAGGTATCAATGAGCAGTTCTTC. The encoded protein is CASDGLAGGINEQFF.

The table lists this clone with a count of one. The CDR3 region is CASARDRGPYEQYF. CDR3 DNA sequence: TGTGCCAGTGCCCGGGACAGGGGTCCCTACGAGCAGTACTTC. This chain uses TRBV28 with TRBJ2-7; TRBD1 aligns across 10 bases. The V gene end was trimmed by 9 bases and the J gene end by 2 bases; junction bases not matched to a gene: 7. The germline gives CDR1 MDHEN, CDR2 SYDVKM. The CDR3 consists of 14 residues. The full variable domain, in which reference TRBV28 and TRBJ2-7 provide the parts outside the CDR3, is DVKVTQSSRYLVKRTGEKVFLECVQDMDHENMFWYRQDPGLGLRLIYFSYDVKMKEKGDIPEGYSVSREKKERFSLILESASTNQTSMYLCASARDRGPYEQYFGPGTRLTVT.

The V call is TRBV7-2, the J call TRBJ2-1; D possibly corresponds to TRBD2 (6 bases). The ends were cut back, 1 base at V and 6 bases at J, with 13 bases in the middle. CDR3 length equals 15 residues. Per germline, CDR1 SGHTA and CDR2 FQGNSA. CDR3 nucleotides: TGTGCCAGCAGCTTAGTAGGGCTGCGGGGCAATGAGCAGTTCTTC. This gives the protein CASSLVGLRGNEQFF.

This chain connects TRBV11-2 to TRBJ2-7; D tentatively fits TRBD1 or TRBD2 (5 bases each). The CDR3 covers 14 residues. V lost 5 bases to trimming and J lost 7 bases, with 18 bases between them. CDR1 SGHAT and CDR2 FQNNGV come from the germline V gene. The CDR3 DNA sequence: TGTGCCAGCAGCCCCGGGACCAACCTTGGTGAGCAGTACTTC. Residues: CASSPGTNLGEQYF.

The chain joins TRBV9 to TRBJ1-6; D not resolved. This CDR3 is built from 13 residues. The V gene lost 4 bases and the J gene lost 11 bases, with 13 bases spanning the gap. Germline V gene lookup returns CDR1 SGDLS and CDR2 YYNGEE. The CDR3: CASSLNPEAPLHF. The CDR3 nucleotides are TGTGCCAGCAGCCTAAACCCCGAGGCACCCCTCCACTTT. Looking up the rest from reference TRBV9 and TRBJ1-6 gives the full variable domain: DSGVTQTPKHLITATGQRVTLRCSPRSGDLSVYWYQQSLDQGLQFLIQYYNGEERAKGNILERFSAQQFPDLHSELNLSSLELGDSALYFCASSLNPEAPLHFGNGTRLTVT.

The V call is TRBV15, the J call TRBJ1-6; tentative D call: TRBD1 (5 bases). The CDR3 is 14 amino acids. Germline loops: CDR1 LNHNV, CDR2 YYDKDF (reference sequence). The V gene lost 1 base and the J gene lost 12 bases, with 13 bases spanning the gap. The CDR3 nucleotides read TGTGCCACCAGCAGAGTTCCGCCGGGGGGACCCCTCCACTTT. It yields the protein CATSRVPPGGPLHF.

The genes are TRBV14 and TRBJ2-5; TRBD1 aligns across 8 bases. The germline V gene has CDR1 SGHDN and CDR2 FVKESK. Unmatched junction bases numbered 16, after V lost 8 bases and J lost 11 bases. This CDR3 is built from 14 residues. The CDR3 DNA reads TGTGCCAGCCCCAGCGGGTACAGGGGGTGTGAGCAGTACTTC. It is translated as CASPSGYRGCEQYF.

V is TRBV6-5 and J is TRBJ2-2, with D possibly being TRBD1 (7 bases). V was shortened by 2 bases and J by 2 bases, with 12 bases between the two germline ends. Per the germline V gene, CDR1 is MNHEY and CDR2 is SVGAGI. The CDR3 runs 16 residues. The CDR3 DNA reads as TGTGCCAGCAGTTACCGCGGGACAGCAAACACCGGGGAGCTGTTTTTT. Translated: CASSYRGTANTGELFF.

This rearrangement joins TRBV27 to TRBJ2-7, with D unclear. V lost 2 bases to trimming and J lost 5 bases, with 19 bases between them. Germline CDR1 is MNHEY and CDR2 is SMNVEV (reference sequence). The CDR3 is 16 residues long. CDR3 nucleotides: TGTGCCAGCAGTTTAAAGGATTCCGGCCTCCGCCACGAGCAGTACTTC. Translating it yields CASSLKDSGLRHEQYF.

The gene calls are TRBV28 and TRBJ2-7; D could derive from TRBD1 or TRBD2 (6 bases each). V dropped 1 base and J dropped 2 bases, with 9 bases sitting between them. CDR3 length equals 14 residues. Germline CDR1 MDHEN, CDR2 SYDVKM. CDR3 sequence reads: CASSLYRGPYEQYF. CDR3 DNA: TGTGCCAGCAGTTTATACCGGGGGCCCTACGAGCAGTACTTC. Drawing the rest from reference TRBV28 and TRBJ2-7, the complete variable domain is DVKVTQSSRYLVKRTGEKVFLECVQDMDHENMFWYRQDPGLGLRLIYFSYDVKMKEKGDIPEGYSVSREKKERFSLILESASTNQTSMYLCASSLYRGPYEQYFGPGTRLTVT.

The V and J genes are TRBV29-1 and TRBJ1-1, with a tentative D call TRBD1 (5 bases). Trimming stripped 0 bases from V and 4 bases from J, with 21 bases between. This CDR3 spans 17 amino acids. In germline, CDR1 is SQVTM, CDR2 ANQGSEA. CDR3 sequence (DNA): TGCAGCGTTGAAGATCGTCGTTCGGGGCTGGGTCCCACTGAAGCTTTCTTT. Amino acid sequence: CSVEDRRSGLGPTEAFF. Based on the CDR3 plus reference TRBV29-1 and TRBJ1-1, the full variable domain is SAVISQKPSRDICQRGTSLTIQCQVDSQVTMMFWYRQQPGQSLTLIATANQGSEATYESGFVIDKFPISRPNLTFSTLTVSNMSPEDSSIYLCSVEDRRSGLGPTEAFFGQGTRLTVV.

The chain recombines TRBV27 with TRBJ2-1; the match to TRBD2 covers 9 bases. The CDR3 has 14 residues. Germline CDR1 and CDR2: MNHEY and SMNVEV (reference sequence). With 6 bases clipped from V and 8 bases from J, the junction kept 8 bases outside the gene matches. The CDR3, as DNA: TGTGCCAGCAGCCTAATAGCGGGAGAGGATGAGCAGTTCTTC. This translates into CASSLIAGEDEQFF.

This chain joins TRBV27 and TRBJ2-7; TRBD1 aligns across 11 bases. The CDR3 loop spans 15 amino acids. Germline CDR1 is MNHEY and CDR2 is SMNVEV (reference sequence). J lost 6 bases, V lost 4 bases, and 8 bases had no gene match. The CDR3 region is CASSSTRDRGAEQYF. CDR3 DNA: TGTGCCAGCAGTTCAACCAGGGACAGGGGGGCCGAGCAGTACTTC.

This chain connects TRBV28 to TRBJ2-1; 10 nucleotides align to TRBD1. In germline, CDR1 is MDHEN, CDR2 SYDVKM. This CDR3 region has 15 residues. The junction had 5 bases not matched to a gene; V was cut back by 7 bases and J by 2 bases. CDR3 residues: CASIPGQGTYNEQFF. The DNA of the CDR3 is TGTGCCAGCATCCCGGGACAGGGGACCTACAATGAGCAGTTCTTC. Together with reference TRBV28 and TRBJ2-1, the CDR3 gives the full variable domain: DVKVTQSSRYLVKRTGEKVFLECVQDMDHENMFWYRQDPGLGLRLIYFSYDVKMKEKGDIPEGYSVSREKKERFSLILESASTNQTSMYLCASIPGQGTYNEQFFGPGTRLTVL.